This is a list of T cell receptor beta chains from one sample in a study of blood T cells in healthy people across ages. Via MiXCR, TCRdb re-called the 5' RACE reads, giving one row per CDR3 protein. There are 850,000 to 1,300,000 distinct CDR3 sequences in the sample; 35% to 50% occur only once, and around 18% lies in the top ten. The sequenced material came from blood. The receptors originated from a woman in her sixties in good health. Each CDR3 is given with its conserved first and last residue. D genes are given only for firm matches. A clone size is listed for some rows: how often the clone was seen (once, few, many), or a class if it is expanded.

J,size,D,V,CDR3,DNA
TRBJ2-1,NA,TRBD2,TRBV27,CASTLKGLGINEQFF,TGTGCCAGCACCCTGAAGGGACTAGGGATAAATGAGCAGTTCTTC
TRBJ2-1,once,TRBD2,TRBV19,CASNGGRAGEEQFF,TGTGCCAGTAACGGCGGGAGGGCCGGCGAAGAGCAGTTCTTC
TRBJ1-2,few,TRBD1,TRBV14,CASSRTGWGYGYTF,TGTGCCAGCAGCCGGACAGGGTGGGGCTATGGCTACACCTTC
TRBJ1-1,NA,NA,TRBV6-4,CASSDSSRVAEAFF,TGTGCCAGCAGTGACTCGAGTCGAGTCGCTGAAGCTTTCTTT
TRBJ1-1,NA,NA,TRBV7-3,CASSHGANTKAFF,TGTGCCAGCAGCCACGGGGCTAACACTAAAGCTTTCTTT
TRBJ1-1,NA,NA,TRBV6-6,CASSYSLDSMNTEAFF,TGTGCCAGCAGTTACTCGTTGGACAGTATGAACACTGAAGCTTTCTTT
TRBJ2-1,few,NA,TRBV6-1,CASTQGLYEQFF,TGTGCCAGCACCCAGGGATTGTATGAGCAGTTCTTC
TRBJ2-4,NA,TRBD2,TRBV16,CASSQSMSSGRDAAKNIQYF,TGTGCCAGCAGCCAATCGATGTCTAGCGGGAGGGATGCGGCCAAAAACATTCAGTACTTC
TRBJ2-3,NA,TRBD1,TRBV5-1,CATGRDRHTDTQYF,TGCGCCACCGGCCGGGACAGACACACAGATACGCAGTATTTT
TRBJ2-3,NA,TRBD1,TRBV18,CASSPGGQGPSDTQYF,TGTGCCAGCTCACCAGGAGGACAGGGCCCCTCAGATACGCAGTATTTT
TRBJ2-3,few,NA,TRBV9,CASSVGSGTDTQYF,TGTGCCAGCAGCGTAGGTAGCGGCACAGATACGCAGTATTTT
TRBJ2-7,NA,NA,TRBV6-5,CASSYRPPSEQYF,TGTGCCAGCAGTTACCGTCCACCTTCCGAGCAGTACTTC
TRBJ2-5,once,TRBD2,TRBV19,CASSITSGSEQYF,TGTGCCAGTAGTATAACTAGCGGGAGTGAGCAGTACTTC
TRBJ1-4,few,TRBD1,TRBV15,CATSREGGAGNEKLFF,TGTGCCACCAGCAGAGAAGGGGGCGCGGGTAATGAAAAACTGTTTTTT
TRBJ2-1,NA,NA,TRBV20-1,CSAIARVYNEQFF,TGCAGTGCTATCGCCCGGGTTTACAATGAGCAGTTCTTC
TRBJ1-4,NA,TRBD1,TRBV28,CASSPVIQGGEKLFF,TGTGCCAGCAGTCCTGTTATACAGGGGGGTGAAAAACTGTTTTTT
TRBJ2-3,NA,TRBD2,TRBV11-2,CASSLVWRSGNTDTQYF,TGTGCCAGCAGCTTAGTTTGGAGGAGCGGGAACACAGATACGCAGTATTTT
TRBJ2-7,NA,NA,TRBV20-1,CSANPGRSSYEQYF,TGCAGTGCTAACCCCGGACGAAGCTCCTACGAGCAGTACTTC
TRBJ2-5,once,NA,TRBV9,CASSDGFYRQYF,TGTGCCAGCAGCGACGGGTTTTACAGGCAGTACTTC
TRBJ2-7,NA,NA,TRBV4-1,CASSQDGLGVYYEQYF,TGCGCCAGCAGCCAAGATGGGTTGGGGGTCTACTACGAGCAGTACTTC
TRBJ2-5,few,TRBD2,TRBV20-1,CSARMGLAEETQYF,TGCAGTGCTCGCATGGGACTAGCGGAAGAGACCCAGTACTTC
TRBJ2-4,NA,NA,TRBV6-2/TRBV6-3,CASLGLGGLLAKNIQYF,TGTGCCAGTCTAGGACTGGGGGGCCTCCTAGCCAAAAACATTCAGTACTTC
TRBJ2-1,NA,TRBD2,TRBV9,CASTQGASGSNEQFF,TGTGCCAGCACCCAAGGGGCTAGCGGGAGCAATGAGCAGTTCTTC
TRBJ2-1,NA,NA,TRBV10-1,CASSENAYNEQFF,TGCGCCAGCAGTGAAAACGCTTACAATGAGCAGTTCTTC
TRBJ2-3,once,NA,TRBV12-3/TRBV12-4,CASSPRARGRPDTQYF,TGTGCCAGCAGCCCGAGAGCGAGAGGGAGACCAGATACGCAGTATTTT
TRBJ2-5,few,NA,TRBV28,CATAGRTETQYF,TGTGCCACCGCCGGACGGACAGAGACCCAGTACTTC
TRBJ2-1,NA,NA,TRBV11-2,CASSLAGDWTQFF,TGTGCCAGCAGCTTAGCCGGGGACTGGACTCAGTTCTTC
TRBJ2-1,NA,TRBD2,TRBV27,CASSFTGTSGRDYNEQFF,TGTGCCAGCAGTTTCACCGGGACTAGCGGGAGGGACTACAATGAGCAGTTCTTC
TRBJ2-1,NA,TRBD2,TRBV27,CASSFLTSGREEEQFF,TGTGCCAGCAGTTTTTTGACTAGCGGGAGGGAGGAGGAGCAGTTCTTC
TRBJ2-5,NA,NA,TRBV7-9,CASRPSGGSELQETQYF,TGTGCCAGCAGACCCTCGGGCGGCAGCGAACTACAAGAGACCCAGTACTTC
TRBJ2-3,NA,NA,TRBV10-3,CAISETLRGTDTQYF,TGTGCCATCAGTGAGACCCTCCGGGGCACAGATACGCAGTATTTT
TRBJ2-7,few,TRBD1,TRBV20-1,CSARDILQDRGFYEQYF,TGCAGTGCTAGAGATATCCTCCAGGACAGGGGTTTCTACGAGCAGTACTTC
TRBJ2-3,few,TRBD2,TRBV12-5,CASGPGTSGRTDTQYF,TGTGCTAGTGGTCCAGGGACTAGCGGGAGGACAGATACGCAGTATTTT
TRBJ2-1,NA,TRBD2,TRBV20-1,CSARRGEALGGGRETQFF,TGCAGTGCTAGAAGGGGCGAAGCTCTTGGCGGGGGACGGGAGACCCAGTTCTTC
TRBJ2-1,few,NA,TRBV20-1,CSASQYGLPYNEQFF,TGCAGTGCTTCGCAGTACGGACTACCGTACAATGAGCAGTTCTTC
TRBJ2-7,NA,TRBD1,TRBV5-1,CASSLDRGRTSYEQYF,TGCGCCAGCAGCTTGGACAGGGGGAGAACCTCCTACGAGCAGTACTTC
TRBJ2-7,NA,TRBD2,TRBV19,CASSYARGGSRFEQYF,TGTGCCAGTAGCTATGCCCGCGGCGGGAGTAGGTTCGAGCAGTACTTC
TRBJ2-1,NA,TRBD2,TRBV5-1,CASSYGTSGSGAYNEQFF,TGCGCCAGCAGCTACGGGACTAGCGGGAGTGGGGCCTACAATGAGCAGTTCTTC